This TCR beta chain was sequenced for a study of blood T cell repertoires in COVID-19. Study as a whole: Researchers got acute and convalescent COVID-19 samples from the United States, Italy and Spain. T cells, B-cell-depleted T cells, or PBMCs supplied cDNA or gDNA.

The CDR3 has 14 amino acids. Source study methods: Cell counts per sample came from amplifying reference gene primers. Repertoires were generated with immunoSEQ multiplex PCR, while TCRdb's copy carries only in-frame clones and drops some. V, J and clone size are taken as reported in that table, and D and trimming were inferred from the DNA itself. The sample contains about 260,000 clones, 86% of which appear only once. This clonotype was obtained from a man between 25 and 39 years old with active or convalescent COVID-19. The chain employs TRBV21-1 and TRBJ2-7; the DNA was not compared with TRBD1, the D call given in the table. TRBV21-1 is a known pseudogene. The specimen sequenced was peripheral blood. Here the CDR3 reads CASSTGDRAYEQYF. The CDR3 nucleotides are TGTGCCAGCAGCACTGGCGACAGGGCGTACGAGCAGTACTTC.